These T cell receptor beta chains were read from a single sample in a study of blood T cell repertoires in COVID-19. The assay was immunoSEQ multiplex PCR, and TCRdb's table has in-frame clones only and misses some. The sample includes roughly 150,000 clones, 79% of them seen just once. The sequenced sample was PBMCs or T cells enriched from blood (not recorded which). The receptors originated from a woman in her 70s in a cohort exposed to, infected with or recovered from COVID-19 (not recorded which). CDR3s include the opening cysteine and the closing phenylalanine or tryptophan. Each record gives: clone size, D gene, V gene, J gene, CDR3 protein, CDR3 DNA. D genes are given only for firm matches. Clone size, where shown, is once, few, many, or a class for clones that have expanded.

clone size: -
D gene: TRBD2
V gene: TRBV9
J gene: TRBJ2-3
CDR3 protein: CASSVREGSTDTQYF
CDR3 DNA: TGTGCCAGCAGCGTAAGGGAGGGGAGCACAGATACGCAGTATTTT

clone size: once
D gene: TRBD1
V gene: TRBV5-4
J gene: TRBJ1-1
CDR3 protein: CASSRGQGDTEAFF
CDR3 DNA: TGTGCCAGCAGCCGGGGACAGGGTGACACTGAAGCTTTCTTT

clone size: -
D gene: TRBD2
V gene: TRBV2
J gene: TRBJ2-1
CDR3 protein: CANIPGLALSEQFF
CDR3 DNA: TGTGCCAACATACCGGGACTAGCATTGAGTGAGCAGTTCTTC

clone size: few
D gene: -
V gene: TRBV29-1
J gene: TRBJ1-2
CDR3 protein: CSVGAQRDYGYTF
CDR3 DNA: TGCAGCGTAGGGGCCCAGCGGGACTATGGCTACACCTTC

clone size: -
D gene: -
V gene: TRBV7-8
J gene: TRBJ1-2
CDR3 protein: CASSLWGVANYGYTF
CDR3 DNA: TGTGCCAGCAGCTTATGGGGGGTAGCTAACTATGGCTACACCTTC

clone size: -
D gene: -
V gene: TRBV5-6
J gene: TRBJ2-7
CDR3 protein: CASSLNRAYEQYF
CDR3 DNA: TGTGCCAGCAGCTTGAACAGGGCTTACGAGCAGTACTTC

clone size: -
D gene: -
V gene: TRBV28
J gene: TRBJ2-7
CDR3 protein: CASTPPYEQYF
CDR3 DNA: TGTGCCAGCACTCCCCCCTACGAGCAGTACTTC

clone size: -
D gene: TRBD2
V gene: TRBV5-1
J gene: TRBJ2-1
CDR3 protein: CASSSIAGDSYNEQFF
CDR3 DNA: TGCGCCAGCAGCTCTATAGCGGGAGACTCCTACAATGAGCAGTTCTTC

clone size: -
D gene: TRBD1
V gene: TRBV19
J gene: TRBJ1-2
CDR3 protein: CASRGQGGYGYTF
CDR3 DNA: TGTGCCAGCCGCGGACAGGGTGGCTATGGCTACACCTTC

clone size: -
D gene: -
V gene: TRBV6-5
J gene: TRBJ1-2
CDR3 protein: CASIGFAVGYGYTF
CDR3 DNA: TGTGCCAGCATCGGTTTTGCGGTCGGCTATGGCTACACCTTC

clone size: few
D gene: -
V gene: TRBV7-9
J gene: TRBJ2-7
CDR3 protein: CASSWGLSYEQYF
CDR3 DNA: TGTGCCAGCAGCTGGGGACTGTCCTACGAGCAGTACTTC

clone size: -
D gene: -
V gene: TRBV7-9
J gene: TRBJ2-3
CDR3 protein: CASSLGLVADTQYF
CDR3 DNA: TGTGCCAGCAGCTTAGGCCTCGTAGCAGATACGCAGTATTTT

clone size: -
D gene: -
V gene: TRBV29-1
J gene: TRBJ1-4
CDR3 protein: CSVDRGGEKLFF
CDR3 DNA: TGCAGCGTTGACAGGGGTGGGGAAAAACTGTTTTTT

clone size: -
D gene: -
V gene: TRBV1
J gene: TRBJ1-5
CDR3 protein: CTSSRRQTNQPQHF
CDR3 DNA: TGCACCAGCAGCCGAAGACAGACCAATCAGCCCCAGCATTTT

clone size: -
D gene: -
V gene: TRBV24-1
J gene: TRBJ2-7
CDR3 protein: CATSDPPSSYEQYF
CDR3 DNA: TGTGCCACCAGTGATCCCCCGAGCTCCTACGAGCAGTACTTC

clone size: few
D gene: -
V gene: TRBV5-1
J gene: TRBJ1-4
CDR3 protein: CASSRTGSRDANEKLFF
CDR3 DNA: TGCGCCAGCAGCCGGACGGGGTCCCGCGATGCCAATGAAAAACTGTTTTTT

clone size: -
D gene: TRBD1
V gene: TRBV27
J gene: TRBJ1-5
CDR3 protein: CASRLTGGEGSNQPQHF
CDR3 DNA: TGTGCCAGCAGACTTACAGGGGGCGAAGGGAGCAATCAGCCCCAGCATTTT

clone size: few
D gene: TRBD2
V gene: TRBV7-3
J gene: TRBJ2-3
CDR3 protein: CASSLVGTSGVGTQYF
CDR3 DNA: TGTGCCAGCAGCCTGGTGGGGACTAGCGGTGTGGGTACGCAGTATTTT

clone size: once
D gene: TRBD2
V gene: TRBV28
J gene: TRBJ2-1
CDR3 protein: CASSWGVAGISYNEQFF
CDR3 DNA: TGTGCCAGCAGCTGGGGGGTAGCGGGCATCTCCTACAATGAGCAGTTCTTC

clone size: -
D gene: TRBD2
V gene: TRBV5-1
J gene: TRBJ2-3
CDR3 protein: CASRIGLAGIIDTQYF
CDR3 DNA: TGCGCCAGCAGAATCGGACTAGCGGGAATTATAGATACGCAGTATTTT

clone size: -
D gene: -
V gene: TRBV6-2/TRBV6-3
J gene: TRBJ2-7
CDR3 protein: CASSWGGDAVGEQYF
CDR3 DNA: TGTGCCAGCAGTTGGGGCGGGGATGCGGTGGGCGAGCAGTACTTC

clone size: -
D gene: -
V gene: TRBV5-1
J gene: TRBJ1-4
CDR3 protein: CASSSQGQGEKLFF
CDR3 DNA: TGCGCCAGCAGCTCACAGGGTCAAGGGGAAAAACTGTTTTTT

clone size: -
D gene: -
V gene: TRBV7-9
J gene: TRBJ2-7
CDR3 protein: CASSPGLRQYEQYF
CDR3 DNA: TGTGCCAGCAGCCCTGGCCTTAGACAGTACGAGCAGTACTTC

clone size: -
D gene: TRBD1
V gene: TRBV7-2
J gene: TRBJ2-3
CDR3 protein: CASSLMGQGSDTQYF
CDR3 DNA: TGTGCCAGCAGCTTGATGGGACAGGGCTCAGATACGCAGTATTTT

clone size: -
D gene: -
V gene: TRBV24-1
J gene: TRBJ2-3
CDR3 protein: CATSPGLSTDTQYF
CDR3 DNA: TGTGCCACCAGTCCAGGATTGAGCACAGATACGCAGTATTTT

clone size: -
D gene: -
V gene: TRBV7-8
J gene: TRBJ2-1
CDR3 protein: CASSFRLTGENEQFF
CDR3 DNA: TGTGCCAGCAGCTTTCGCTTAACGGGAGAAAATGAGCAGTTCTTC

clone size: -
D gene: TRBD2
V gene: TRBV28
J gene: TRBJ2-5
CDR3 protein: CASSQGTSGLETQYF
CDR3 DNA: TGTGCCAGCAGTCAAGGGACTAGCGGACTGGAGACCCAGTACTTC

clone size: -
D gene: TRBD1
V gene: TRBV28
J gene: TRBJ1-2
CDR3 protein: CASSSPGQTYGYTF
CDR3 DNA: TGTGCCAGCAGTTCTCCGGGACAGACCTATGGCTACACCTTC

clone size: -
D gene: TRBD2
V gene: TRBV7-3
J gene: TRBJ2-1
CDR3 protein: CASSLTLAGGNNEQFF
CDR3 DNA: TGTGCCAGCAGCTTAACACTAGCGGGAGGAAACAATGAGCAGTTCTTC

clone size: few
D gene: -
V gene: TRBV7-9
J gene: TRBJ2-3
CDR3 protein: CASSPKGPDTQYF
CDR3 DNA: TGTGCCAGCAGCCCAAAGGGGCCTGATACGCAGTATTTT

clone size: -
D gene: -
V gene: TRBV7-9
J gene: TRBJ1-2
CDR3 protein: CASSFPDIVGGYTF
CDR3 DNA: TGTGCCAGCAGCTTCCCCGACATCGTCGGTGGCTACACCTTC

clone size: -
D gene: -
V gene: TRBV24-1
J gene: TRBJ2-1
CDR3 protein: CATSDPSPGEQFF
CDR3 DNA: TGTGCCACCAGTGATCCGTCGCCCGGTGAGCAGTTCTTC

clone size: -
D gene: -
V gene: TRBV6-5
J gene: TRBJ1-4
CDR3 protein: CASNSGGNEKLFF
CDR3 DNA: TGTGCCAGCAACTCCGGGGGTAATGAAAAACTGTTTTTT

clone size: -
D gene: -
V gene: TRBV28
J gene: TRBJ1-5
CDR3 protein: CASSRQVGQPQHF
CDR3 DNA: TGTGCCAGCAGCCGACAGGTGGGTCAGCCCCAGCATTTT

clone size: -
D gene: -
V gene: TRBV27
J gene: TRBJ2-3
CDR3 protein: CASSRPGLQSDTQYF
CDR3 DNA: TGTGCCAGCAGTCGACCGGGACTGCAATCGGATACGCAGTATTTT

clone size: -
D gene: -
V gene: TRBV25-1
J gene: TRBJ1-4
CDR3 protein: CASSELGRLNEKLFF
CDR3 DNA: TGTGCCAGCAGTGAATTAGGCAGGTTGAATGAAAAACTGTTTTTT

clone size: -
D gene: TRBD2
V gene: TRBV11-3
J gene: TRBJ2-7
CDR3 protein: CASSLRTSADGEYEQYF
CDR3 DNA: TGTGCCAGCAGCTTAAGGACTAGCGCCGACGGCGAATACGAGCAGTACTTC

clone size: -
D gene: -
V gene: TRBV3-1/TRBV3-2
J gene: TRBJ1-1
CDR3 protein: CASSQGVMVQGPAFF
CDR3 DNA: TGTGCCAGCAGCCAAGGGGTTATGGTTCAGGGGCCAGCTTTCTTT

clone size: many
D gene: TRBD1
V gene: TRBV10-2
J gene: TRBJ1-2
CDR3 protein: CASSESKTGGGSNYGYTF
CDR3 DNA: TGCGCCAGCAGTGAGTCCAAGACAGGGGGCGGTTCTAACTATGGCTACACCTTC

clone size: -
D gene: -
V gene: TRBV21-1
J gene: TRBJ2-3
CDR3 protein: CASRLGGTRVYTDTQYF
CDR3 DNA: TGTGCCAGCAGACTGGGAGGGACTCGCGTATACACAGATACGCAGTATTTT

clone size: -
D gene: TRBD1
V gene: TRBV30
J gene: TRBJ1-5
CDR3 protein: CAWSLTGSHQPQHF
CDR3 DNA: TGTGCCTGGAGCCTGACAGGGAGTCATCAGCCCCAGCATTTT

clone size: -
D gene: -
V gene: TRBV3-1/TRBV3-2
J gene: TRBJ2-1
CDR3 protein: CASSQFGPVYNEQFF
CDR3 DNA: TGTGCCAGCAGCCAGTTTGGGCCCGTGTACAATGAGCAGTTCTTC

clone size: -
D gene: -
V gene: TRBV4-3
J gene: TRBJ1-2
CDR3 protein: CASSQDRANYGYTF
CDR3 DNA: TGCGCCAGCAGCCAAGATCGAGCTAACTATGGCTACACCTTC

clone size: -
D gene: -
V gene: TRBV25-1
J gene: TRBJ2-7
CDR3 protein: CASSEYRGYGNSYEQYF
CDR3 DNA: TGTGCCAGCAGTGAATATCGTGGTTACGGGAACTCCTACGAGCAGTACTTC

clone size: many
D gene: -
V gene: TRBV4-2
J gene: TRBJ2-1
CDR3 protein: CASSQVGHRNEQFF
CDR3 DNA: TGTGCCAGCAGCCAAGTAGGGCACAGGAATGAGCAGTTCTTC

clone size: few
D gene: -
V gene: TRBV9
J gene: TRBJ2-1
CDR3 protein: CASSAEGLYNEQFF
CDR3 DNA: TGTGCCAGCAGCGCAGAAGGACTGTACAATGAGCAGTTCTTC

clone size: many
D gene: -
V gene: TRBV30
J gene: TRBJ1-1
CDR3 protein: CAWSVPGIHTEAFF
CDR3 DNA: TGTGCCTGGAGTGTACCGGGTATTCACACTGAAGCTTTCTTT

clone size: -
D gene: TRBD2
V gene: TRBV9
J gene: TRBJ2-7
CDR3 protein: CASSPETSGRAGAYEQYF
CDR3 DNA: TGTGCCAGCAGCCCTGAGACTAGCGGGAGGGCCGGGGCTTACGAGCAGTACTTC